This T cell receptor beta chain stems from a study of cytomegalovirus exposure and HLA in healthy donors. CDR1 and CDR2 (germline): SQVTM, ANQGSEA. This CDR3 has 13 amino acids. V shed 0 bases and J shed 2 bases, with 7 bases lying between them. The PCR had 60 Vbeta and 13 Jbeta primers. Using immunoSEQ multiplex PCR, the repertoire was profiled, and TCRdb retains in-frame clones only, with some absent. The sample shows roughly 140,000 clones, 64% of them seen only once. This clone was counted between two and nine times. The material sequenced was PBMCs. This receptor was obtained from a young woman in good health and CMV-seropositive. This chain uses TRBV29-1 with TRBJ1-1; the D is unclear. CDR3 in amino acids: CSVEEAVNTEAFF. The CDR3 DNA reads as TGCAGCGTTGAAGAGGCGGTCAACACTGAAGCTTTCTTT.